Following are 30 T cell receptor beta chains from one sample sequenced in a study of T cell responses to AZD1222 COVID-19 vaccine (dated by TCRdb to the early 2020s). Library construction relied on the immunoSEQ multiplex PCR assay. This is the immuneACCESS table as TCRdb keeps it, with only in-frame sequences that have V and J called. A part of the clones is gone; compared with another copy, unresolved V genes explain less than half, and the rest is unexplained. This sample gives about 150,000 clones in total; 87% of them show up just once. About 2.8% of the sample is in the top ten clones. The time point label corresponds to: baseline before first vaccination. This material consisted of peripheral blood, taken on day 0 of AZD1222 vaccination. These receptors all stem from an adult in good health.

V usage is TRBV19 and J usage is TRBJ2-7; tentatively, D is TRBD1 or TRBD2 (5 bases each). The CDR3 has 16 amino acids. Germline values: CDR1 LNHDA, CDR2 SQIVND (reference sequence). Between the trimmed V and J ends, which lost 10 bases and 0 bases, there was a span of 22 bases. As DNA, the CDR3 is TGTGCCACCTCCGGGGTTGGGGCAGTCCTCTCCTACGAGCAGTACTTC. Translating gives CATSGVGAVLSYEQYF.

The chain links TRBV5-1 to TRBJ2-3; D call uncertain. The CDR3 extends over 13 amino acids. Trimming shortened V by 3 bases and J by 6 bases, and 11 bases separated the two germline ends. Germline V gene sequence: CDR1 SGHRS, CDR2 YFSETQ. The CDR3 bases are TGCGCCAGCAGCTGGGCAGCCCGCGATACGCAGTATTTT. Encoded protein: CASSWAARDTQYF.

The chain is built from TRBV10-2 and TRBJ1-2; 9 nucleotides line up with TRBD1. V gave up 5 bases and J gave up 4 bases; unmatched junction bases: 8. CDR3 length equals 15 residues. CDR1 and CDR2 from the germline V gene are WSHSY and SAAADI. The CDR3 region has the DNA TGCGCCAGCAGTAATACAGGGGGCAGCCCCTATGGCTACACCTTC. Protein product: CASSNTGGSPYGYTF.

V usage is TRBV7-3 and J usage is TRBJ1-3; D gene uncertain. Deletions cut 2 bases from V and 4 bases from J, with 6 bases between. This CDR3 has 13 amino acids. Germline V lookup: CDR1 SGHTA, CDR2 FQGTGA. CDR3 in amino acids: CASSLGRGNTIYF. Here the CDR3 DNA reads TGTGCCAGCAGCTTAGGACGAGGAAACACCATATATTTT.

The chain links TRBV20-1 to TRBJ2-1; 7 positions match TRBD2. V was pared by 3 bases and J by 5 bases, with 13 bases of the junction left unmatched. CDR3 length: 16 amino acids. CDR1 is DFQATT and CDR2 is SNEGSKA in the germline V gene (reference sequence). The CDR3 reads CSASGFRGRENNEQFF. The CDR3, as DNA: TGCAGTGCTAGTGGTTTCCGAGGGAGGGAGAACAATGAGCAGTTCTTC.

This rearrangement joins TRBV3-1 (or the pseudogene TRBV3-2) to TRBJ1-3; 9 positions agree with TRBD1. The CDR3 is made up of 15 amino acids. V shed 6 bases and J 1 base; nucleotides not matched to a gene: 4. Looked up from germline, CDR1 is LGHDT and CDR2 is YNNKEL (reference sequence). The DNA for the CDR3 is TGTGCCAGCAGTCGGACAGGGGTTTCTGGAAACACCATATATTTT. This translates into CASSRTGVSGNTIYF.

This sequence joins TRBV20-1 and TRBJ2-5, with 8 bases lining up with TRBD2. Germline V lookup: CDR1 DFQATT, CDR2 SNEGSKA (reference sequence). The trim removed 3 bases at V and 1 base at J, leaving 10 bases unmatched. The CDR3 loop spans 16 amino acids. The CDR3 here is CSASPSRGGTQETQYF. The CDR3 bases are TGCAGTGCTAGTCCCTCTCGGGGGGGGACCCAAGAGACCCAGTACTTC.

The rearrangement uses TRBV7-2 and TRBJ2-5; D is unresolved. In germline, CDR1 is SGHTA, CDR2 FQGNSA. There are 11 residues in the CDR3. V lost 7 bases and J 6 bases, leaving 9 bases between the germline ends. CDR3 in DNA: TGTGCCAGCACCCTAGGGAAGACCCAGTACTTC. It encodes CASTLGKTQYF. Full variable domain (outside the CDR3, taken from reference TRBV7-2 and TRBJ2-5): GAGVSQSPSNKVTEKGKDVELRCDPISGHTALYWYRQSLGQGLEFLIYFQGNSAPDKSGLPSDRFSAERTGGSVSTLTIQRTQQEDSAVYLCASTLGKTQYFGPGTRLLVL.

The chain links TRBV5-5 to TRBJ1-1, with TRBD1 matching 12 bases. V trimming: 4 bases; J trimming: 0 bases; junction bases outside the gene matches: 4. From germline, CDR1 is SGHKS and CDR2 YYEKEE (reference sequence). This CDR3 contains 16 residues. The CDR3 is CASSPGTGGMNTEAFF. CDR3 bases: TGTGCCAGCAGCCCCGGGACAGGGGGCATGAACACTGAAGCTTTCTTT.

This chain connects TRBV5-1 to TRBJ2-6; D is ambiguous. The CDR3 runs to 14 residues. The germline V and J ends were trimmed by 0 bases and 4 bases, with 5 bases remaining between them. Per germline, CDR1 SGHRS and CDR2 YFSETQ. The CDR3 spells CASSLEAGANVLTF. DNA of the CDR3: TGCGCCAGCAGCTTGGAGGCCGGGGCCAACGTCCTGACTTTC.

The chain has TRBV11-2 and TRBJ2-7; 10 bases are a match to TRBD2. V shed 5 bases and J 3 bases; nucleotides not matched to a gene: 7. Germline CDR1 and CDR2: SGHAT and FQNNGV. This CDR3 has 15 residues. The CDR3 region is CASSDRTSGDYEQYF. The CDR3, as DNA: TGTGCCAGCAGCGACAGGACTAGCGGAGACTACGAGCAGTACTTC.

V gene TRBV7-8 combines with J gene TRBJ1-2; maybe TRBD1 (6 bases). Germline V CDR1 and CDR2: SGHVS, FQNEAQ. Deletions cut 1 base from V and 3 bases from J, with 15 bases between. The CDR3 is made up of 16 amino acids. CDR3 sequence reads: CASSLVVVTGYYGYTF. CDR3 DNA: TGTGCCAGCAGCTTAGTTGTAGTGACAGGATACTATGGCTACACCTTC.

This clone has a handful of counts. V usage is TRBV24-1 and J usage is TRBJ2-1; TRBD1 or TRBD2 may be the D gene (5 bases each). V lost 7 bases to trimming and J lost 2 bases, with 11 bases between them. Per the germline V gene, CDR1 is KGHDR and CDR2 is SFDVKD. CDR3 length: 14 amino acids. The CDR3 protein is CATSQPGPYNEQFF. CDR3 DNA: TGTGCCACCAGCCAGCCGGGGCCCTACAATGAGCAGTTCTTC.

CDR3 coding DNA: TGTGCCAGCAGCTTAGCGGGGACTATTGAGCAGTTCTTC. Translating gives CASSLAGTIEQFF. The rearrangement links TRBV7-9 to TRBJ2-1; 7 bases are shared with TRBD2. This CDR3 is 13 amino acids long. Trimming cost V 0 bases and J 9 bases; bases outside gene matches: 2. From germline, CDR1 is SEHNR and CDR2 FQNEAQ (reference sequence).

The chain is built from TRBV2 and TRBJ2-2; 12 nucleotides agree with TRBD2. Germline V CDR1 and CDR2: SNHLY, FYNNEI. The ends lost 5 bases at V and 4 bases at J; junction bases unmatched: 11. The CDR3 runs 18 residues. The CDR3 nucleotides read TGTGCCAGCAGTCTGACTAGCGGGAGTGGGGGACCCACCGGGGAGCTGTTTTTT. Translation gives CASSLTSGSGGPTGELFF.

This chain links TRBV10-1 with TRBJ1-1; 10 nucleotides align to TRBD1. The V gene's germline CDR1 is WNHNN and CDR2 SYGVQD (reference sequence). Trimming cost V 4 bases and J 0 bases; bases outside gene matches: 14. The CDR3 totals 19 residues. CDR3 coding DNA: TGCGCCAGCAGTGCCGGGACAGGGGAAAGGAGGGCCATGAACACTGAAGCTTTCTTT. It encodes CASSAGTGERRAMNTEAFF.

This clone has just one count. The CDR3 spells CASSPRDSLNEKLFF. CDR3 nucleotides: TGTGCCAGCAGTCCGAGGGACAGCCTTAATGAAAAACTGTTTTTT. V gene TRBV27 combines with J gene TRBJ1-4; 7 bases line up with TRBD1. The germline V gene has CDR1 MNHEY and CDR2 SMNVEV (reference sequence). The CDR3 is made up of 15 amino acids. V lost 5 bases and J lost 4; bases outside the gene matches: 7.

As DNA, the CDR3 is TGTGCCAGCAGTCGGGGACTAGCGGGCACAGATACGCAGTATTTT. Translation: CASSRGLAGTDTQYF. This chain connects TRBV6-4 to TRBJ2-3; 11 nucleotides agree with TRBD2. Germline values: CDR1 MRHNA, CDR2 SNTAGT. V was clipped by 5 bases and J by 1 base; unmatched bases: 2. This CDR3 spans 15 amino acids.

The CDR3 is CATSIQVNTEAFF. In nucleotides, the CDR3 is TGTGCCACGTCCATTCAGGTGAACACTGAAGCTTTCTTT. V and J are TRBV10-3 and TRBJ1-1; D not certain. Germline V CDR1 and CDR2: ENHRY, SYGVKD. The V gene lost 10 bases and the J gene lost 0 bases, with 12 bases spanning the gap. The CDR3 loop spans 13 amino acids.

The chain uses TRBV27 and TRBJ2-1; D remains unclear. V lost 0 bases and J lost 7, with 4 bases in between. Germline-derived CDR1 and CDR2 are MNHEY and SMNVEV (reference sequence). The CDR3 has 12 residues. The DNA for the CDR3 is TGTGCCAGCAGTTTATCAGGGAATGAGCAGTTCTTC. This translates into CASSLSGNEQFF.

About this clone: Relative to the germline gene, one junction end is altered; a read error may explain this. The V gene is TRBV7-2, the J gene TRBJ1-1; D not certain. Germline CDR1 is SGHTA and CDR2 is FQGNSA. The CDR3 loop spans 13 amino acids. CDR3: CASNLRDLTEAFF. Written as DNA, the CDR3 is TGTGCCAGCAACTTAAGGGATTTGACGGAAGCTTTCTTT.

With respect to this clone: The sample has other DNA sequences that encode this CDR3 too. The chain joins TRBV28 to TRBJ1-3; a weak D match, TRBD1 (5 bases). The ends were cut back, 3 bases at V and 0 bases at J, with 6 bases in the middle. Germline V CDR1 and CDR2: MDHEN, SYDVKM. This CDR3 is 14 amino acids long. CDR3 DNA: TGTGCCAGCAGTTTTAGGGGCTCTGGAAACACCATATATTTT. Its translation: CASSFRGSGNTIYF.

The count of this clone is one. The rearrangement links TRBV20-1 to TRBJ1-5, with unresolved D. The V gene lost 3 bases and the J gene lost 2 bases, with 17 bases spanning the gap. The CDR3 sequence is 16 residues long. The V gene's germline CDR1 is DFQATT and CDR2 SNEGSKA (reference sequence). DNA for the CDR3: TGCAGTGCTAGTTCCAGGATAACCCACGGCAATCAGCCCCAGCATTTT. Translated, it gives CSASSRITHGNQPQHF.

This clone was seen many times. The chain uses TRBV29-1 and TRBJ2-2, with a tentative D call TRBD1 (5 bases). This CDR3 has 14 residues. V was cut by 3 bases and J by 1 base, with 9 bases left in between. Per germline, CDR1 SQVTM and CDR2 ANQGSEA. CDR3 DNA: TGCAGCGTTGACGACAGCCTGAACACCGGGGAGCTGTTTTTT. Its translation: CSVDDSLNTGELFF.

The rearrangement uses TRBV28 and TRBJ2-2; TRBD2 might be the D (6 bases). CDR1 is MDHEN and CDR2 is SYDVKM in the germline V gene. With 11 bases removed from V and 5 bases from J, the gap between germline ends came to 15 bases. The CDR3 loop spans 13 amino acids. CDR3 bases: TGTGCCGCCCCGGGGGTGAAAACCGGGGAGCTGTTTTTT. It codes for CAAPGVKTGELFF. Filled out from reference TRBV28 and TRBJ2-2, the complete variable domain reads DVKVTQSSRYLVKRTGEKVFLECVQDMDHENMFWYRQDPGLGLRLIYFSYDVKMKEKGDIPEGYSVSREKKERFSLILESASTNQTSMYLCAAPGVKTGELFFGEGSRLTVL.

The rearrangement joins TRBV28 to TRBJ1-6, with 9 nucleotides matching TRBD1. This CDR3 comprises 16 residues. After removal of 3 bases from V and 10 bases from J, the junction contained 10 bases not matched to a gene. The V gene's germline CDR1 is MDHEN and CDR2 SYDVKM. The DNA for the CDR3 is TGTGCCAGCAGTTTGCGGCTGGGGGACAGGGTATCACCCCTCCACTTT. Amino acid sequence: CASSLRLGDRVSPLHF.

This chain links TRBV7-2 with TRBJ1-1; 9 bases align to TRBD1. With 5 bases clipped from V and 6 bases from J, the junction kept 7 bases outside the gene matches. Germline V gives CDR1 SGHTA, CDR2 FQGNSA. This CDR3 region has 14 residues. The CDR3 nucleotides read TGTGCCAGCAGCCAGGACAGGGGACACCCTGAAGCTTTCTTT. Amino acids: CASSQDRGHPEAFF.

Here the CDR3 reads CASSLAYGSSYNEQFF. The CDR3 DNA follows: TGTGCCAGCAGCTTAGCATACGGGAGCTCCTACAATGAGCAGTTCTTC. The chain employs TRBV7-6 and TRBJ2-1, with D possibly matching TRBD2 (6 bases). Germline assignment: CDR1 SGHVS and CDR2 FNYEAQ. The CDR3 has 16 residues. V gave up 0 bases and J gave up 0 bases, with 9 bases separating them.

The chain joins TRBV9 to TRBJ2-5, with D tentatively TRBD2 (6 bases). Per the germline V gene, CDR1 is SGDLS and CDR2 is YYNGEE. This CDR3 has 15 residues. V lost 2 bases and J 5 bases, leaving 16 bases between the germline ends. This CDR3 is CASSVDTGGSETQYF. DNA of the CDR3: TGTGCCAGCAGCGTTGATACTGGGGGGAGCGAGACCCAGTACTTC.

V gene TRBV27 combines with J gene TRBJ1-5; D ambiguous. CDR3 size: 16 residues. CDR1 and CDR2 from the germline V gene are MNHEY and SMNVEV (reference sequence). V gave up 2 bases and J gave up 0 bases, with 11 bases separating them. The CDR3 DNA sequence: TGTGCCAGCAGTTTAGAAGGCGGCCTTAGCAATCAGCCCCAGCATTTT. Translation gives CASSLEGGLSNQPQHF.